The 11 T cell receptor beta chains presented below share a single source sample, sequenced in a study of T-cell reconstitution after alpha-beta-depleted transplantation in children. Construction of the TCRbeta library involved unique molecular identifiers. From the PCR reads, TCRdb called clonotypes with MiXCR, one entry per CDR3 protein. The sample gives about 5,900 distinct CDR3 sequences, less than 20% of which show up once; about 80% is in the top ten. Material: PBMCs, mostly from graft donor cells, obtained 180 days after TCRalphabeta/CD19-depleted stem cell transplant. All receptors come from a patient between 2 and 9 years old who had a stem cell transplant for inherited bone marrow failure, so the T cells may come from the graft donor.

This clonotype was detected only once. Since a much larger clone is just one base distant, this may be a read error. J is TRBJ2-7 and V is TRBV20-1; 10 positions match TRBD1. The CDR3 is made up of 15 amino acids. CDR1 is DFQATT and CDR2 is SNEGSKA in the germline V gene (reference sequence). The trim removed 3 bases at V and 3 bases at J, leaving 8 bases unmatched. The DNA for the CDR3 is TGCAGTGCTAGGAATGTCGGGACAGGGGACTACGAGCAGTACTTC. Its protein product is CSARNVGTGDYEQYF.

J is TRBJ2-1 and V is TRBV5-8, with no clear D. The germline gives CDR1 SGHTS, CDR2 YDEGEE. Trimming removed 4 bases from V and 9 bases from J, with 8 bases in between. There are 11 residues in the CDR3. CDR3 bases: TGTGCCAGCAGCCCGATAGGTGAGCAGTTCTTC. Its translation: CASSPIGEQFF.

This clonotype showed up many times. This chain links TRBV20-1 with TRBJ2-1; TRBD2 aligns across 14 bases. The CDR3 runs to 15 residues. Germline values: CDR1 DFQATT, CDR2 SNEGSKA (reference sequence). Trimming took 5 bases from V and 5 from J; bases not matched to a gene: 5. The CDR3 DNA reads TGCAGTGCTTTCCCGACTAGCGGGAGGGACAATGAGCAGTTCTTC. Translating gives CSAFPTSGRDNEQFF.

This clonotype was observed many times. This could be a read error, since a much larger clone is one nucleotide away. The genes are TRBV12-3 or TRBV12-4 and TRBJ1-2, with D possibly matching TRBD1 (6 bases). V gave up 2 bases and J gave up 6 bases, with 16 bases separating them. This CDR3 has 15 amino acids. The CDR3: CASSLYGDKEDGYTF. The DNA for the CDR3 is TGTGCCAGCAGTTTATACGGGGACAAGGAAGATGGCTACACCTTC.

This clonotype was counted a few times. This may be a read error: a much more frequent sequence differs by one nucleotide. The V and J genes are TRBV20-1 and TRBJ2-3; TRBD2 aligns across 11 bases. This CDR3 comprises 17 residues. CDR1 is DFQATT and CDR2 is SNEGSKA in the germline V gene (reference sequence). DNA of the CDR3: TGCTGTGCTAGAGATCACACTAGCGGGAGTGGCACAGATACGCAGTATTTT. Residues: CCARDHTSGSGTDTQYF.

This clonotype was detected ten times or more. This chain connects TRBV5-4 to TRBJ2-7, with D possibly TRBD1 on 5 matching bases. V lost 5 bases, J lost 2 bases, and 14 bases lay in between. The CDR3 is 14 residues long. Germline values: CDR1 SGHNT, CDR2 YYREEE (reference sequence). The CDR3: CASSPGATAYEQYF. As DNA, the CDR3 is TGTGCCAGCAGTCCTGGGGCGACGGCCTACGAGCAGTACTTC.

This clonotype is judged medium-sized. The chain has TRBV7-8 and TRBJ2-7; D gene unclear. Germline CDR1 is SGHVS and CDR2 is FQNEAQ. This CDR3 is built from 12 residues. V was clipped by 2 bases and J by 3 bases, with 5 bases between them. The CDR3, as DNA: TGTGCCAGCAGCTTACTAATCTACGAGCAGTACTTC. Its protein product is CASSLLIYEQYF.

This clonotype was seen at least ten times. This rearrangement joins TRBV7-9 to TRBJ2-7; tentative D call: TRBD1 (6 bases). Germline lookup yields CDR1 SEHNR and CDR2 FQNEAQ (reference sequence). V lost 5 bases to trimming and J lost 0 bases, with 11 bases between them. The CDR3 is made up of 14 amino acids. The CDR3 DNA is TGTGCCAGCAGCCCCCCGACAGGCTCCTACGAGCAGTACTTC. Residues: CASSPPTGSYEQYF.

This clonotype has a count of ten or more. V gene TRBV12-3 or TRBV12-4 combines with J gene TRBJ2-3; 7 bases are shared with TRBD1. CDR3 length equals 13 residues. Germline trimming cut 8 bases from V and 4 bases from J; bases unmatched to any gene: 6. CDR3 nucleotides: TGTGCCAGCGATACAGGGGTGGCAGATACGCAGTATTTT. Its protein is CASDTGVADTQYF.

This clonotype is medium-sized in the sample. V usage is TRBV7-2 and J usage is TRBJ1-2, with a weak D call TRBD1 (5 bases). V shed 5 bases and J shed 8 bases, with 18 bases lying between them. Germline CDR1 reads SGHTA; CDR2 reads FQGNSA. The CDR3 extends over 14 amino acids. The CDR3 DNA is TGTGCCAGCAGCCGTACCGGGACGGCTGACGGCTACACCTTC. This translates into CASSRTGTADGYTF.

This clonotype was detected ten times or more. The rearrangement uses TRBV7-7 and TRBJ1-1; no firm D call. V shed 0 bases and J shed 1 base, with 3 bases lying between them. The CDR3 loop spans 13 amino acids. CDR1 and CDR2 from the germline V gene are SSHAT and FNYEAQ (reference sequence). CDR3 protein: CASSLAGNTEAFF. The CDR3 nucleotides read TGTGCCAGCAGCTTAGCGGGGAACACTGAAGCTTTCTTT.